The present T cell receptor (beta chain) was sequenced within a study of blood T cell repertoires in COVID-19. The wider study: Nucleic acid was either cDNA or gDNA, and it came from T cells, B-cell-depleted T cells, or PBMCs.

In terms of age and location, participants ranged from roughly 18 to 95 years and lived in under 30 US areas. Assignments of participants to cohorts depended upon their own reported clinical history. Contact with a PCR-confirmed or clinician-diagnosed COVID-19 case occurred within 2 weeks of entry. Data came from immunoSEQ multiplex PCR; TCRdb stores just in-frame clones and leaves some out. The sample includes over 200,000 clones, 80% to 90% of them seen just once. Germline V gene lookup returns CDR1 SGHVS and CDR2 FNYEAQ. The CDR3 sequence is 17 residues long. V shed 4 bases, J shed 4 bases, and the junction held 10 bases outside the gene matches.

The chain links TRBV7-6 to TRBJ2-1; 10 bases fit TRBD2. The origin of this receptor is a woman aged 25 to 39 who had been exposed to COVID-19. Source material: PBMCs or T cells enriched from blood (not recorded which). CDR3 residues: CASSSTFSGRPYNEQFF. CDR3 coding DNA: TGTGCCAGCAGCTCGACTTTTAGCGGGAGGCCTTACAATGAGCAGTTCTTC.